This TCR beta chain was captured in a study of blood T cell repertoires in COVID-19. The CDR3 has 15 amino acids. Germline CDR1 reads SGHNT; CDR2 reads YENEEA. The junction had 6 bases not matched to a gene; V was cut back by 5 bases and J by 1 base. Under the authors' procedure: Reference gene primer amplification in the assay estimated nucleated cell counts. This table comes from immunoSEQ multiplex PCR, and its TCRdb copy is limited to in-frame clones, with some not included. That table is the source of V, J and clone size, and D and trimming were worked out from the DNA. This sample yields some 110,000 clones, of which approximately 85% are seen a single time; roughly 3% belongs to the top ten. Those enrolled in Seattle joined during active infection and were followed longitudinally afterward. This clone has only one observation.

This receptor was identified in an elderly woman with COVID-19, enrolled during active disease. The chain uses TRBV11-3 and TRBJ2-5, with 8 bases that match TRBD2. The sample comprised peripheral blood. CDR3 sequence reads: CASSPDGGGQETQYF. The CDR3 nucleotides read TGTGCCAGCAGCCCTGACGGGGGGGGCCAAGAGACCCAGTACTTC.